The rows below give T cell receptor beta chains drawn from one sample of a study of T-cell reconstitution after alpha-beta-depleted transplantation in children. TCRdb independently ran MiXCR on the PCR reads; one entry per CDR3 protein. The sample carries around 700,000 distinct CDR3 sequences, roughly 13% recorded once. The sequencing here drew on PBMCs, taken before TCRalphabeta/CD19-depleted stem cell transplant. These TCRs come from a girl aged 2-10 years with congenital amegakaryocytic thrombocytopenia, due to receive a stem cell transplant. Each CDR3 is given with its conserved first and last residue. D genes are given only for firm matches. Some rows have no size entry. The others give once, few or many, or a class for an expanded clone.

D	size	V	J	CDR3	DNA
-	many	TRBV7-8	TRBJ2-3	CASSLLRSAGLPIGEYF	TGTGCCAGCAGCTTATTAAGGAGCGCTGGATTACCCATTGGAGAGTATTTT
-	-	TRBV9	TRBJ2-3	CASSVSRRSEDWGTDTQYF	TGTGCCAGCAGCGTCTCTAGGAGGAGCGAGGATTGGGGCACAGATACGCAGTATTTT
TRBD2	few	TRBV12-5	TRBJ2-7	CASGLRTSGHTYEQYF	TGTGCTAGTGGTTTGAGGACTAGCGGGCATACCTACGAGCAGTACTTC
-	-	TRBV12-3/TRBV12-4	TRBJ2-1	CASSPYSSSYNEQFF	TGTGCCAGCAGCCCCTATTCCAGTTCCTACAATGAGCAGTTCTTC
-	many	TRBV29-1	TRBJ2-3	CSVVDPRTDTQYF	TGCAGCGTTGTGGACCCGCGCACAGATACGCAGTATTTT
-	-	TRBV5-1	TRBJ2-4	CASSGASEGIQYF	TGCGCCAGCAGCGGGGCCAGTGAAGGTATTCAGTACTTC
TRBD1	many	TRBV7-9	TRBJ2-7	CASSVGTGWHEQYF	TGTGCCAGCAGCGTTGGGACAGGGTGGCACGAGCAGTACTTC
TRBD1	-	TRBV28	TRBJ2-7	CASRTGSPYEQYF	TGTGCCAGCCGGACAGGGTCCCCCTACGAGCAGTACTTC
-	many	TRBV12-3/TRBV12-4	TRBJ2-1	CASSLLAGEQFF	TGTGCCAGCAGTTTACTGGCTGGTGAGCAGTTCTTC
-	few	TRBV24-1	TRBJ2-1	CATSETHGNEQFF	TGTGCCACCAGTGAAACCCACGGCAATGAGCAGTTCTTC
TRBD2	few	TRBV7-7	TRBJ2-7	CASSLGTSREQYF	TGTGCCAGCAGCTTAGGGACTAGCAGGGAGCAGTACTTC
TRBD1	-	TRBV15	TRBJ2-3	CATSRGGQGAMDTQYF	TGTGCCACCAGCAGAGGTGGACAGGGGGCGATGGATACGCAGTATTTT
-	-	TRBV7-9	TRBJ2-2	CASSLVRLAINTGELFF	TGTGCCAGCAGCTTGGTCCGGCTAGCGATAAACACCGGGGAGCTGTTTTTT
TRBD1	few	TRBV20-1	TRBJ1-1	CSAISRDRGYGEAFF	TGCAGTGCTATATCGCGGGACAGGGGGTATGGTGAAGCTTTCTTT
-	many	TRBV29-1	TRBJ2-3	CSVSLQRTTDTQYF	TGCAGCGTTTCCCTTCAGCGGACCACAGATACGCAGTATTTT
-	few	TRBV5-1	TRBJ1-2	CASSLEVRESYTF	TGCGCCAGCAGCTTGGAGGTTAGGGAATCCTACACCTTC
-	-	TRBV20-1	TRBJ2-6	CSASEIARAGANVLTF	TGCAGTGCTAGTGAAATCGCGAGGGCTGGGGCCAACGTCCTGACTTTC
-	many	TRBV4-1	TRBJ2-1	CASSQDQAQAYNEQFF	TGCGCCAGCAGCCAAGATCAGGCCCAGGCATACAATGAGCAGTTCTTC
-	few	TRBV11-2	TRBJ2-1	CASSFFPARLDEQFF	TGTGCCAGCAGCTTTTTCCCGGCGAGATTGGATGAGCAGTTCTTC
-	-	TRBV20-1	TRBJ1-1	CSARDKVGLLNTEAFF	TGCAGTGCTAGAGATAAAGTAGGGCTCTTGAACACTGAAGCTTTCTTT
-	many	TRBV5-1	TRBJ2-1	CASSYGGSGSYNEQFF	TGCGCCAGCAGCTATGGGGGGAGTGGCTCCTACAATGAGCAGTTCTTC
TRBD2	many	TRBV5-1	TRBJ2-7	CASSLATTTSGSYEQYF	TGCGCCAGCAGCTTGGCCACTACGACTAGCGGATCCTACGAGCAGTACTTC
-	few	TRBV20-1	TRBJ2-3	CSALARGFSDTQYF	TGCAGTGCGTTGGCGCGGGGCTTCTCAGATACGCAGTATTTT
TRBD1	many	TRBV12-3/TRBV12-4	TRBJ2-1	CASSLTTGYEQFF	TGTGCCAGCAGTTTAACGACAGGGTATGAGCAGTTCTTC
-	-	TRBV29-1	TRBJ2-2	CSGGAPPTGELFF	TGCAGCGGGGGGGCTCCCCCGACCGGGGAGCTGTTTTTT
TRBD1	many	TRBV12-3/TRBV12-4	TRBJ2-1	CASSSGTGAVNEQFF	TGTGCCAGCAGTTCCGGGACAGGAGCTGTCAATGAGCAGTTCTTC
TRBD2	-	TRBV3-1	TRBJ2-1	CASTQDPASGSRDEQFF	TGTGCCAGCACCCAAGATCCCGCTAGCGGGAGTAGGGATGAGCAGTTCTTC
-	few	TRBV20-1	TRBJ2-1	CSARGSGSAYGAGEQFF	TGCAGTGCTAGAGGATCGGGGTCGGCATATGGGGCTGGAGAGCAGTTCTTC
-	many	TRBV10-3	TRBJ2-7	CAISESPEPGSYEQYF	TGTGCCATCAGTGAAAGTCCCGAGCCAGGTTCCTACGAGCAGTACTTC